This T cell receptor (beta chain) was identified during a study of blood T cells in healthy people across ages. Study results and caveats: TCR beta diversity tracked closely with naive T cell percentage. The authors considered diversity estimates from one million T cells to be underestimates.

A few counts support this clonotype. The antigen remains undetermined. A second roughly 6 to 12 cycle PCR used barcoded and J-beta primers. TCRdb re-derived calls from the 5' RACE reads in MiXCR, one entry per CDR3 protein. The data hold about 1.6 million distinct CDR3 sequences, with around 35% observed a single time. After removal of 5 bases from V and 5 bases from J, the junction contained 12 bases not matched to a gene. The germline V gene encodes CDR1 SEHNR and CDR2 FQNEAQ (reference sequence). The CDR3 contains 16 residues. The J gene is TRBJ2-5, the V gene TRBV7-9; TRBD2 agrees at 9 bases. The material sequenced was blood. This TCR came from a woman aged 25 to 45 in good health. The CDR3 DNA sequence: TGTGCCAGCAGCCCTTGGACTAGCGCCAAGGGGGAGACCCAGTACTTC. Translated: CASSPWTSAKGETQYF. Together with reference TRBV7-9 and TRBJ2-5, the CDR3 gives the full variable domain: DTGVSQNPRHKITKRGQNVTFRCDPISEHNRLYWYRQTLGQGPEFLTYFQNEAQLEKSRLLSDRFSAERPKGSFSTLEIQRTEQGDSAMYLCASSPWTSAKGETQYFGPGTRLLVL.